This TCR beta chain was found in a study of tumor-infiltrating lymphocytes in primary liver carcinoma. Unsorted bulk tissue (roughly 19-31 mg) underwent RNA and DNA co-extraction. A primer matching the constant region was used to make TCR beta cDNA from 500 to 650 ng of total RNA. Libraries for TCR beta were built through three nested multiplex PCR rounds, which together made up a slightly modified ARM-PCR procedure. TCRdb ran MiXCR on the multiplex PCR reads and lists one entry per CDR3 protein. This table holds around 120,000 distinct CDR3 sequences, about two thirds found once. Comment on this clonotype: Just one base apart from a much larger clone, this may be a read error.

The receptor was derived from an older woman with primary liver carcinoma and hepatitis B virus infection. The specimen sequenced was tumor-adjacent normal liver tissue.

The CDR3 spells CASSMIRTGANVLTF. In DNA form, the CDR3 reads TGTGCCAGCAGCATGATACGAACTGGGGCCAACGTCCTGACTTTC. V and J are TRBV6-1 and TRBJ2-6; the D is unclear. CDR1 is MNHNS, CDR2 SASEGT, per germline. Trimming left V 6 bases short and J 2 bases short, with 11 bases between. The CDR3 is 15 amino acids.